The 23 T cell receptor beta chains in this list originate from one sample, sequenced in a study of T cell responses to AZD1222 COVID-19 vaccine. The method was immunoSEQ multiplex PCR; TCRdb's version includes in-frame clones alone and lacks a portion of them. The sample shows roughly 200,000 clones, roughly 92% of them seen only once. Specimen: peripheral blood, collected on day 0 of AZD1222 vaccination. The receptor set was obtained from an adult in good health.

The gene calls are TRBV18 and TRBJ2-3; possibly TRBD2 for D (6 bases). V lost 3 bases to trimming and J lost 4 bases, with 14 bases between them. Germline V lookup: CDR1 KGHSH, CDR2 LQKENI. The CDR3 runs to 15 residues. CDR3 sequence reads: CASSPPTSSPDTQYF. CDR3 coding DNA: TGTGCCAGCTCACCTCCGACTAGTTCTCCAGATACGCAGTATTTT. The full variable domain, rest sourced from reference TRBV18 and TRBJ2-3, is NAGVMQNPRHLVRRRGQEARLRCSPMKGHSHVYWYRQLPEEGLKFMVYLQKENIIDESGMPKERFSAEFPKEGPSILRIQQVVRGDSAAYFCASSPPTSSPDTQYFGPGTRLTVL.

The rearrangement joins TRBV6-1 to TRBJ1-5; D may be TRBD1 (5 bases). Per the germline V gene, CDR1 is MNHNS and CDR2 is SASEGT. The germline V and J ends were trimmed by 2 bases and 15 bases, with 23 bases remaining between them. This CDR3 is 15 amino acids long. CDR3 sequence reads: CASSENPLSWGSVHF. The CDR3 DNA sequence: TGTGCCAGCAGTGAAAATCCCCTCAGCTGGGGGTCTGTGCATTTT.

The rearrangement uses TRBV6-4 and TRBJ1-2; a weak D match, TRBD1 (6 bases). V gave up 3 bases and J gave up 7 bases, with 12 bases separating them. The V gene's germline CDR1 is MRHNA and CDR2 SNTAGT. CDR3 size: 13 residues. CDR3 bases: TGTGCCAGCAGTGAACAGGGCTCCAGTGGCTACACCTTC. Protein sequence: CASSEQGSSGYTF.

The CDR3 DNA reads as TGTGCCACCGGGGGGCCAGCGGACGCTAATGAAAAACTGTTTTTT. The encoded protein is CATGGPADANEKLFF. The rearrangement uses TRBV28 and TRBJ1-4; D might be TRBD1 (6 bases). Looked up from germline, CDR1 is MDHEN and CDR2 is SYDVKM. CDR3 length equals 15 residues. Trimming cost V 10 bases and J 3 bases, with 18 bases left between them.

The chain is built from TRBV9 and TRBJ2-3; 12 nucleotides align to TRBD2. CDR1 is SGDLS and CDR2 is YYNGEE in the germline V gene. The CDR3 covers 18 residues. The V gene end was trimmed by 3 bases and the J gene end by 2 bases; junction bases not matched to a gene: 10. The CDR3 bases are TGTGCCAGCAGCGCCCGACTAGCGGGGGCCCCTCCCACAGATACGCAGTATTTT. Translated, it gives CASSARLAGAPPTDTQYF. Looking up the rest from reference TRBV9 and TRBJ2-3 gives the full variable domain: DSGVTQTPKHLITATGQRVTLRCSPRSGDLSVYWYQQSLDQGLQFLIQYYNGEERAKGNILERFSAQQFPDLHSELNLSSLELGDSALYFCASSARLAGAPPTDTQYFGPGTRLTVL.

The rearrangement uses TRBV5-1 and TRBJ2-4; TRBD2 agrees at 13 bases. The CDR3 runs 17 residues. After removal of 4 bases from V and 3 bases from J, the junction contained 7 bases not matched to a gene. Germline assignment: CDR1 SGHRS and CDR2 YFSETQ. The CDR3 bases are TGCGCCAGCAGCCCGGGACTAGCGGGGAGCGACAAAAACATTCAGTACTTC. It translates to CASSPGLAGSDKNIQYF.

The chain links TRBV24-1 to TRBJ1-5; TRBD1 matches at 9 bases. V trimming: 5 bases; J trimming: 0 bases; junction bases outside the gene matches: 13. Germline V lookup: CDR1 KGHDR, CDR2 SFDVKD. The CDR3 sequence is 19 residues long. The DNA of the CDR3 is TGTGCCACCAGTGTGGACCCGGGACAGGGAAGTTGTAGCAATCAGCCCCAGCATTTT. It is translated as CATSVDPGQGSCSNQPQHF.

The rearrangement uses TRBV5-1 and TRBJ2-1; 7 bases are a match to TRBD1. V shed 4 bases and J 4 bases; nucleotides not matched to a gene: 14. CDR1 and CDR2 (germline): SGHRS, YFSETQ. The CDR3 has 17 residues. The CDR3 DNA is TGCGCCAGCAGCATGCCTCCGGGACAGACGACATACAATGAGCAGTTCTTC. It codes for CASSMPPGQTTYNEQFF.

This chain uses TRBV24-1 with TRBJ2-1; tentative D call: TRBD2 (6 bases). V lost 9 bases, J lost 8 bases, and 16 bases lay in between. The CDR3 totals 13 residues. Germline loops: CDR1 KGHDR, CDR2 SFDVKD. For the CDR3, the DNA is TGTGCCACCGGGACTCCCTTCGGCGATGAGCAGTTCTTC. Translation: CATGTPFGDEQFF.

This chain connects TRBV9 to TRBJ1-1; D ambiguous. This CDR3 region has 13 residues. V lost 4 bases to trimming and J lost 5 bases, with 12 bases between them. Germline CDR1 and CDR2: SGDLS and YYNGEE. The CDR3 loop reads CASSPPIGTEAFF. DNA of the CDR3: TGTGCCAGCAGCCCGCCCATAGGTACTGAAGCTTTCTTT.

The table lists this clone with a few counts. The genes are TRBV5-1 and TRBJ1-2; 7 bases map to TRBD1. The V gene's germline CDR1 is SGHRS and CDR2 YFSETQ. The CDR3 totals 13 residues. V lost 6 bases, J lost 8 bases, and 10 bases stayed unmatched. CDR3 in DNA: TGCGCCAGCACAGGGGGTTCCTATGCAGGCTACACCTTC. Translation gives CASTGGSYAGYTF.

V is TRBV5-6 and J is TRBJ1-1, with 8 bases fitting TRBD1. Looked up from germline, CDR1 is SGHDT and CDR2 is YYEEEE. V shed 3 bases and J 4 bases; nucleotides not matched to a gene: 2. The CDR3 loop spans 13 amino acids. The CDR3 sequence is CASSYGTGTEAFF. CDR3 nucleotide sequence: TGTGCCAGCAGCTATGGGACAGGCACTGAAGCTTTCTTT.

The table lists this clone with a count of one. Here the CDR3 DNA reads TGTGCCAGTAGTAGATGGACGGGAGGGAATGAAAAACTGTTTTTT. Translation: CASSRWTGGNEKLFF. The V and J genes are TRBV19 and TRBJ1-4, with D hard to call. This CDR3 has 15 amino acids. Germline CDR1 is LNHDA and CDR2 is SQIVND (reference sequence). V gave up 4 bases and J gave up 5 bases, with 14 bases separating them.

In nucleotides, the CDR3 is TGTGCCAGCAGCTTATTCTCCGGACGCGAGACTGAAGCTTTCTTT. Amino acid sequence: CASSLFSGRETEAFF. The J gene is TRBJ1-1, the V gene TRBV7-9; D gene uncertain. V was trimmed by 2 bases and J by 5 bases, leaving 15 bases between them. Germline lookup yields CDR1 SEHNR and CDR2 FQNEAQ (reference sequence). This CDR3 is 15 amino acids long.

V gene TRBV19 combines with J gene TRBJ2-3, with 12 bases identical to TRBD1. Germline V lookup: CDR1 LNHDA, CDR2 SQIVND (reference sequence). This CDR3 contains 17 residues. Trimming cost V 9 bases and J 5 bases; bases outside gene matches: 15. CDR3 region: CASKAGTGGIGGDTQYF. Written as DNA, the CDR3 is TGTGCCAGCAAAGCCGGGACAGGGGGCATCGGGGGAGATACGCAGTATTTT.

J is TRBJ1-5 and V is TRBV2; D is ambiguous. The CDR3 is 14 amino acids. From germline, CDR1 is SNHLY and CDR2 FYNNEI. Trimming pared 8 bases from V and 11 bases from J, leaving 22 bases between. CDR3 nucleotides: TGTGCCAGCTCGCCGGGCCCAGTGACATCGGCCCAGCATTTT. Encoded protein: CASSPGPVTSAQHF.

CDR3 residues: CSVGSSQGTDTQYF. CDR3 coding DNA: TGCAGCGTTGGGAGCAGTCAGGGTACAGATACGCAGTATTTT. The genes are TRBV29-1 and TRBJ2-3, with D possibly being TRBD1 (5 bases). V lost 4 bases and J 3 bases, leaving 14 bases between the germline ends. The germline V gene has CDR1 SQVTM and CDR2 ANQGSEA. This CDR3 is 14 amino acids long.

The chain has TRBV30 and TRBJ1-2; D might be TRBD1 (5 bases). Looked up from germline, CDR1 is GTSNPN and CDR2 is SVGIG (reference sequence). The CDR3 has 15 amino acids. V was shortened by 0 bases and J by 5 bases, with 16 bases between the two germline ends. The CDR3 region has the DNA TGTGCCTGGAGTGTACGTAGGGGCTTAGGGTATGGCTACACCTTC. Residues: CAWSVRRGLGYGYTF.

J is TRBJ2-1 and V is TRBV7-3; 10 nucleotides line up with TRBD2. The junction had 7 bases not matched to a gene; V was cut back by 5 bases and J by 6 bases. This CDR3 region has 15 residues. CDR1 SGHTA and CDR2 FQGTGA come from the germline V gene. The CDR3 loop reads CASSLRLAGGNEQFF. In DNA form, the CDR3 reads TGTGCCAGCAGCCTCAGACTAGCGGGTGGCAATGAGCAGTTCTTC.

The rearrangement joins TRBV28 to TRBJ1-2; no definite D call. This CDR3 spans 12 amino acids. Germline V gene sequence: CDR1 MDHEN, CDR2 SYDVKM. The V gene lost 4 bases and the J gene lost 2 bases, with 5 bases spanning the gap. The CDR3 sequence: CASSWRNYGYTF. CDR3 nucleotide sequence: TGTGCCAGCAGTTGGAGAAACTATGGCTACACCTTC.

With respect to this clone: The junction does not match germline at one end; this may be a read error. This chain links TRBV7-3 with TRBJ2-2; no reliable D call. The CDR3 is 14 residues long. Germline V gene sequence: CDR1 SGHTA, CDR2 FQGTGA. In DNA form, the CDR3 reads TGTGCCAGCACCTTAGGTGCGAACACCGGGGAGCTGTTTTTT. Protein sequence: CASTLGANTGELFF.

The chain carries TRBV9 and TRBJ2-7; 10 bases agree with TRBD1. Germline lookup yields CDR1 SGDLS and CDR2 YYNGEE. V was clipped by 0 bases and J by 5 bases; unmatched bases: 8. This CDR3 region has 16 residues. The CDR3 nucleotides are TGTGCCAGCAGCGTAGGACGGGACAGGGGTTCCCACGAGCAGTACTTC. This sequence encodes CASSVGRDRGSHEQYF.

This rearrangement joins TRBV19 to TRBJ1-5; 7 bases fit TRBD1. The J segment lost 5 bases and the V segment lost 6 bases, leaving 13 bases of the junction unmatched. The germline gives CDR1 LNHDA, CDR2 SQIVND (reference sequence). CDR3 length: 16 residues. This chain's CDR3 is CASRPWDQGVDQPQHF. Here the CDR3 DNA reads TGTGCCAGTAGGCCATGGGATCAGGGGGTTGATCAGCCCCAGCATTTT.